These T cell receptor beta chains were read from a single sample in a study of blood T cell repertoires in COVID-19. Method: immunoSEQ multiplex PCR; TCRdb's copy keeps in-frame clones and lacks some. The sample lists 70,000 or so clones; more than 75% were seen once. Sequenced: peripheral blood. All receptors derive from a woman between 18 and 30 years old with acute or convalescent COVID-19. Both conserved end residues are part of each CDR3. Clone size appears in some rows only: once, few, many, or a class for an expanded clone.

TRBV4-3	TRBJ1-5	NA	CASSQDRGRGNQPQHF
TRBV19	TRBJ2-7	NA	CASSVLEGSSYEQYF
TRBV28	TRBJ1-1	NA	CASRTRRSHMNTEAFF
TRBV6-5	TRBJ2-7	NA	CAIQGTSDLTQQYF
TRBV7-9	TRBJ1-4	NA	CASGRDATNEKLFF
TRBV2	TRBJ2-5	NA	CASRRFRGKETQYF
TRBV19	TRBJ1-1	few	CASENQGARGNAFF
TRBV7-9	TRBJ2-7	NA	CASSYQGFTNDEQYF
TRBV6-1	TRBJ1-1	NA	CASSEVPGQGGVSEAFF
TRBV30	TRBJ2-2	NA	CAFQSGAGTGELFF
TRBV6-5	TRBJ1-5	NA	CASRKRTDNQPQHF
TRBV27	TRBJ2-3	NA	CASSYGRTDTQYF
TRBV3-1/TRBV3-2	TRBJ2-7	NA	CASSKLAGTGLHEQYF
TRBV11-2	TRBJ1-6	NA	CASSQLQGASYSPLHF
TRBV5-4	TRBJ2-7	NA	CASSSGQSYEQYF
TRBV6-5	TRBJ1-1	few	CASRRQGATEAFF
TRBV2	TRBJ2-7	NA	CASNLSPTEQYF
TRBV6-1	TRBJ2-1	NA	CASSEIDRGLNNEQFF
TRBV10-2	TRBJ2-3	NA	CASTLVSSTDTQYF
TRBV6-1	TRBJ1-1	NA	CASSEVRRNTEAFF
TRBV28	TRBJ2-1	few	CASSTPGLAGAGYNEQFF
TRBV6-5	TRBJ2-7	NA	CASKEDREGSEQYF
TRBV13	TRBJ2-1	NA	CASSGRDRDVDEQFF
TRBV6-2/TRBV6-3	TRBJ2-7	NA	CASSLRTSGLVEQYF
TRBV9	TRBJ2-1	NA	CASSVGGRLAGQNEQFF
TRBV5-8	TRBJ2-6	once	CASSFLTASGANVLTF
TRBV7-2	TRBJ1-1	NA	CASSSPYGGARNTEAFF
TRBV4-3	TRBJ1-6	NA	CASSQEVQGVSPLHF
TRBV29-1	TRBJ2-2	NA	CSVGGGGELFF
TRBV6-5	TRBJ1-5	NA	CASSTGDQPQHF
TRBV7-2	TRBJ2-7	NA	CASSPRVRNYEQYF
TRBV3-1/TRBV3-2	TRBJ2-2	NA	CASSLQLGGRTGELFF
TRBV18	TRBJ2-1	once	CASSPRFSGSQSDEQFF
TRBV7-2	TRBJ2-2	NA	CASSLRASGSHGELFF
TRBV27	TRBJ2-1	NA	CASSLTAGGRNEQFF
TRBV5-4	TRBJ2-1	NA	CASSLEQGIYNEQFF
TRBV7-2	TRBJ1-3	NA	CASSPGTTGNTIYF
TRBV5-6	TRBJ1-3	NA	CASSLWNEGAPGNTIYF
TRBV2	TRBJ1-4	NA	CASSPSSEKLFF
TRBV10-3	TRBJ1-2	NA	CASRPGTGGHYGYTF
TRBV6-5	TRBJ1-1	NA	CASSRDLNTEAFF